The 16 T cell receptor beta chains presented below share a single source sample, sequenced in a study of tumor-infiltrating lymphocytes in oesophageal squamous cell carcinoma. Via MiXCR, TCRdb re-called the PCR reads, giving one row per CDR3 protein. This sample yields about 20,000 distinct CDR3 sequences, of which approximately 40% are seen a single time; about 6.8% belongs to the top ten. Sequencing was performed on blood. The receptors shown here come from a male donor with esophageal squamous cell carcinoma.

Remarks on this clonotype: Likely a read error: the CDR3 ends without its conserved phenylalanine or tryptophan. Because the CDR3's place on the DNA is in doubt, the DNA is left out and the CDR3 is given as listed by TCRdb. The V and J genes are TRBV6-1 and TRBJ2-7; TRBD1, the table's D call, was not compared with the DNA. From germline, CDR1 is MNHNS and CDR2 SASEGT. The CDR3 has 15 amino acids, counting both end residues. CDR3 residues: CASKKTGVHGYTFGS.

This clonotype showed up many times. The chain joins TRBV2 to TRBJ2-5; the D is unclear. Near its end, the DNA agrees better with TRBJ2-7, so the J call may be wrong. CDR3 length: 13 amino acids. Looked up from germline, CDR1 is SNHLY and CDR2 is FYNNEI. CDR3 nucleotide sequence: TGTGCCAGCAGGACTCTGGGCGACTACGAGCAGTACTTC. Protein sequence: CASRTLGDYEQYF.

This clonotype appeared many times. The CDR3 bases are TGTGCCAGCAGCCCCGACAGATCCCCTGGTGGGAACTATGGCTACACCTTC. Translation: CASSPDRSPGGNYGYTF. V is TRBV7-9 and J is TRBJ1-2; tentatively, D is TRBD1 (5 bases). Deletions cut 5 bases from V and 2 bases from J, with 21 bases between. The CDR3 sequence is 17 residues long. Germline V lookup: CDR1 SEHNR, CDR2 FQNEAQ (reference sequence).

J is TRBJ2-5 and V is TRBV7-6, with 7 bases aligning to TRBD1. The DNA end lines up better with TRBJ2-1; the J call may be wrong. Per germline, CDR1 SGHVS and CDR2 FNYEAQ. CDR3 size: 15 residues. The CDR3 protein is CASSPWTGRGNEQFF. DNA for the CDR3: TGTGCCAGCAGCCCGTGGACAGGAAGGGGAAATGAGCAGTTCTTC.

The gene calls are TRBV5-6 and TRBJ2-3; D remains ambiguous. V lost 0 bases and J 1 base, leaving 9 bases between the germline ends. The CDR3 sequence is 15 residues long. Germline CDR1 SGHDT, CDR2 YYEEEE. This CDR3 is CASSLDGARTDTQYF. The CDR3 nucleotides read TGTGCCAGCAGCTTGGATGGCGCCCGCACAGATACGCAGTATTTT.

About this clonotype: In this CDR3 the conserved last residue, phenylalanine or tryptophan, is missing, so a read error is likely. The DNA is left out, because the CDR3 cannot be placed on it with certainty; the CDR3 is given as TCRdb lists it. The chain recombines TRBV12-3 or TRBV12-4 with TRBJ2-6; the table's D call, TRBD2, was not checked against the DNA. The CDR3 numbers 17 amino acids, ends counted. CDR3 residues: CASTMGLAGGETQYFGA.

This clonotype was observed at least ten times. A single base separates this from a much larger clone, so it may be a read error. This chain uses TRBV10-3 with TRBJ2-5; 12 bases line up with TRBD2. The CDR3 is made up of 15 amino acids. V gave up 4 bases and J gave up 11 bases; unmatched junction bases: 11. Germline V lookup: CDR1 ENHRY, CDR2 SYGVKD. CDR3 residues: CAISGLAGESNEQYF. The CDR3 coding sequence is TGTGCCATCAGTGGACTAGCGGGAGAATCCAATGAGCAGTACTTC.

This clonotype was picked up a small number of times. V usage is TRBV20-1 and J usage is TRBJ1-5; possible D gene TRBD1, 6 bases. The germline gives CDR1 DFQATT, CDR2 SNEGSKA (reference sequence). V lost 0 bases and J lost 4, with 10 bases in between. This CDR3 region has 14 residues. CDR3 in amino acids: CSAREGGGNQPQHF. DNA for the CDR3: TGCAGTGCTAGAGAAGGGGGAGGGAATCAGCCCCAGCATTTT.

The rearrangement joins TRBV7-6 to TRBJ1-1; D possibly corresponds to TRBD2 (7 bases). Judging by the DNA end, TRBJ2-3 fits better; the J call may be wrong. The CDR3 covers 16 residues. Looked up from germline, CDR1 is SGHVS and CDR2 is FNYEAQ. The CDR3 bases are TGTGCCAGCAGCTTCAACTGGGGGGGCAGCACAGATACGCAGTATTTT. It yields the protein CASSFNWGGSTDTQYF.

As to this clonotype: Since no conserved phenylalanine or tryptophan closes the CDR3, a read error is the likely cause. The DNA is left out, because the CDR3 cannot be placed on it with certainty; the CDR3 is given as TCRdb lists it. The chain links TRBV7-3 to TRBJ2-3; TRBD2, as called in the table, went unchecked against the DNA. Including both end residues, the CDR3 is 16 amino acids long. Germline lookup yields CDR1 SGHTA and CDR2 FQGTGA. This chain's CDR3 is CASRGGTREMATPSVR.

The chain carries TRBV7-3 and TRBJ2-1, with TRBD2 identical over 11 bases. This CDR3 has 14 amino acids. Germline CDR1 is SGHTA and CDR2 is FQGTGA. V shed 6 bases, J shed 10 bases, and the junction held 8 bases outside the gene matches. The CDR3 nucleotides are TGTGCCAGCAGTAAGGGGCTAGCGGGAGGCGAGCAGTTCTTC. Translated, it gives CASSKGLAGGEQFF.

The DNA for the CDR3 is TGTGCCAGCAGCTTAGTTGCCGGGGCCGAGACCCAGTACTTC. Translation gives CASSLVAGAETQYF. The chain has TRBV11-3 and TRBJ2-4, with D perhaps given as TRBD1 or TRBD2 (5 bases each). The J call may be in error: the DNA end matches TRBJ2-5 better. The CDR3 has 14 residues. Germline loops: CDR1 SGHNT, CDR2 YENEEA.

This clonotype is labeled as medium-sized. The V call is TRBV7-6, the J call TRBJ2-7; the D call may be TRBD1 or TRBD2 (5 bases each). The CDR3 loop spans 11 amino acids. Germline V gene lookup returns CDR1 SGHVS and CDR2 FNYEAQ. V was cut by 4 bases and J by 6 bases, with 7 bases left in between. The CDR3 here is CASSYGGEQYF. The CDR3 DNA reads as TGTGCCAGCAGCTATGGGGGCGAGCAGTACTTC.

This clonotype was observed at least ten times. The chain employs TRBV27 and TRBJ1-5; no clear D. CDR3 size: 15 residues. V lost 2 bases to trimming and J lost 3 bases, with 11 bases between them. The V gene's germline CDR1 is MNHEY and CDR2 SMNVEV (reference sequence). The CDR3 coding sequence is TGTGCCAGCAGTTTACTGGGAGGTCCCAATCAGCCCCAGCATTTT. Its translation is CASSLLGGPNQPQHF.

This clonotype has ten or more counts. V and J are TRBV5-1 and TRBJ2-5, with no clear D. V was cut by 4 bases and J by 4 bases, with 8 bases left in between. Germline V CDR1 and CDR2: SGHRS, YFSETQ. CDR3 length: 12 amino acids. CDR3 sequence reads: CASSRSLETQYF. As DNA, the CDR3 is TGCGCCAGCAGCCGGTCGTTAGAGACCCAGTACTTC.

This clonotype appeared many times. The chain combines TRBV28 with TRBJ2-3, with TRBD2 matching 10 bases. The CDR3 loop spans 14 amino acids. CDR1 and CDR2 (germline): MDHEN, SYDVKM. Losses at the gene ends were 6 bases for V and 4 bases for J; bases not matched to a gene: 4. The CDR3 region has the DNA TGTGCCAGCAGACCTAGCGGGGGTGCAGATACGCAGTATTTT. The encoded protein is CASRPSGGADTQYF. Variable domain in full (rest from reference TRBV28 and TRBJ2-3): DVKVTQSSRYLVKRTGEKVFLECVQDMDHENMFWYRQDPGLGLRLIYFSYDVKMKEKGDIPEGYSVSREKKERFSLILESASTNQTSMYLCASRPSGGADTQYFGPGTRLTVL.